The subject of this entry is one TCR beta chain. Its target is not known. Timing groups of about 4 and about 12 weeks for second doses were pooled. Method: immunoSEQ multiplex PCR; TCRdb's copy keeps in-frame clones and lacks some. The sample includes 27,000 or so clones, about 92% of them seen just once. This entry is derived from a study of T cell responses to AZD1222 COVID-19 vaccine. Whole-study results and caveats: Among vaccine-associated CD4 TCRs, coverage spanned spike, with dominance at 160-218 and 743-854. After the peak T cell response, and only then, were repertoires sampled. Receipt of two AZD1222 doses was followed by a rise in Spike-specific TCR breadth and depth.

Germline CDR1 reads SGHTA; CDR2 reads FQGTGA. The germline V and J ends were trimmed by 1 base and 5 bases, with 11 bases remaining between them. CDR3 size: 14 residues. The sample consisted of peripheral blood, taken 28 days after the second AZD1222 dose. The chain couples TRBV7-3 to TRBJ2-5, with D perhaps TRBD1 or TRBD2 (5 bases each). This clonotype was sampled from an adult who received the AZD1222 COVID-19 vaccine. The CDR3, as DNA: TGTGCCAGCAGCTTAAATGGGGGAAAGGAGACCCAGTACTTC. Translating it yields CASSLNGGKETQYF. Filled out from reference TRBV7-3 and TRBJ2-5, the complete variable domain reads GAGVSQTPSNKVTEKGKYVELRCDPISGHTALYWYRQSLGQGPEFLIYFQGTGAADDSGLPNDRFFAVRPEGSVSTLKIQRTERGDSAVYLCASSLNGGKETQYFGPGTRLLVL.